This T cell receptor beta chain was recorded in a study of shared clonotypes between healthy human individuals. The study's findings and limits: Donors were few, which limited the genetic and exposure-history diversity represented.

CDR1 is MNHEY and CDR2 is SVGAGI in the germline V gene. This CDR3 contains 14 residues. V shed 5 bases and J 2 bases; nucleotides not matched to a gene: 6. Assay execution took place at the deep level. Each replicate PCR on the sorted subsets used about 0.2 ug DNA (around 30,000 T cell genomes). Per the original methods: Because ImmunoSEQ provided only junction sequences with no quality scores, the filtering differed. Produced via immunoSEQ multiplex PCR; TCRdb's table is partial and in-frame only. D and trimming come from the DNA, and the V and J calls and clone size come from that table. The data show 2 million to 3 million clones, 80% to 95% seen once. This clone showed up just once. Antigen specificity is unknown.

The specimen was naive CD4+ T cells from PBMCs. Regarding subset: CD45RA+ positively selected. The chain couples TRBV6-5 to TRBJ2-7, with TRBD1 identical over 7 bases. The TCR sequence derives from a young man in good health. Some clones in this sample may be carry-over from other donors' samples. CDR3 sequence (DNA): TGTGCCAGCAGTAATCCGGGACAGACCTACGAGCAGTACTTC. It yields the protein CASSNPGQTYEQYF.